The rows below give T cell receptor beta chains drawn from one sample of a study of cytomegalovirus exposure and HLA in healthy donors. The data were produced by immunoSEQ multiplex PCR, yet TCRdb's version contains in-frame clones alone and is incomplete. The sample yields 220,000 or so clones, roughly 80% seen once. Input material: PBMCs. These receptors all come from a man aged 45-65 years in good health and CMV-seronegative. The CDR3 runs from the conserved cysteine through the conserved F or W.

j_call v_call cdr3_aa
TRBJ2-7 TRBV21-1 CASSPWGTIYSYEQYF
TRBJ2-7 TRBV27 CASSTARDYYEQYF
TRBJ1-1 TRBV5-4 CASSLAGQGLNTEAFF
TRBJ2-1 TRBV2 CATGLDRWNNEQFF
TRBJ2-7 TRBV5-1 CASSLDGQIYEQYF
TRBJ2-1 TRBV4-1 CASTPQPVGAGGYNNEQFF
TRBJ2-7 TRBV27 CASSFRGFYEQYF
TRBJ2-5 TRBV5-1 CASSPDRGETQYF
TRBJ1-1 TRBV19 CASGHTGGSAEAFF
TRBJ2-1 TRBV27 CASSLYGSGRGRDEQFF
TRBJ1-1 TRBV5-1 CASRPFRGDTEAFF
TRBJ1-1 TRBV28 CASRPRTVMNTEAFF
TRBJ2-5 TRBV5-1 CASRFRAREETQYF
TRBJ1-2 TRBV10-3 CAISGGDSNYGYTF
TRBJ1-3 TRBV7-9 CASSFGTGNTIYF
TRBJ2-3 TRBV27 CASRYLAGGFTDTQYF
TRBJ2-7 TRBV29-1 CSVLGQGSYEQYF